These 22 T cell receptor beta chains were sequenced from one sample in a study of cytomegalovirus exposure and HLA in healthy donors. The PCR had 60 Vbeta and 13 Jbeta primers. Clones were read by immunoSEQ multiplex PCR, and TCRdb kept only the in-frame ones, dropping some. This sample has 190,000 or so clones, with 75% to 90% found just once. Sequenced material: PBMCs. The source of these receptors is a man in his forties or fifties in good health and CMV-seronegative.

J is TRBJ2-3 and V is TRBV10-3; no firm D call. The CDR3 covers 15 residues. The V end lost 2 bases, the J end lost 4 bases, and 13 bases lay between the germline ends. Looked up from germline, CDR1 is ENHRY and CDR2 is SYGVKD. CDR3: CAISEEIIRPDTQYF. CDR3 DNA: TGTGCCATCAGTGAGGAGATAATCAGGCCAGATACGCAGTATTTT.

The chain has TRBV18 and TRBJ1-2, with TRBD1 matching over 8 bases. Germline CDR1 is KGHSH and CDR2 is LQKENI. The CDR3 has 16 amino acids. V was pared by 5 bases and J by 2 bases, with 10 bases of the junction left unmatched. The CDR3 spells CASSDSGGGTNYGYTF. The CDR3, as DNA: TGTGCCAGCTCAGACTCAGGGGGCGGAACAAACTATGGCTACACCTTC.

The chain employs TRBV28 and TRBJ2-3; 7 bases fit TRBD2. CDR1 and CDR2 from the germline V gene are MDHEN and SYDVKM. Trimming cost V 7 bases and J 2 bases; bases outside gene matches: 9. The CDR3 runs to 15 residues. CDR3 residues: CASTPYGRHTDTQYF. DNA for the CDR3: TGTGCCAGCACCCCCTACGGGAGGCACACAGATACGCAGTATTTT.

The V call is TRBV7-2, the J call TRBJ2-7, with D maybe TRBD1 (6 bases). The CDR3 extends over 13 amino acids. The germline CDR1 and CDR2 sequences are SGHTA and FQGNSA. V was clipped by 5 bases and J by 2 bases, with 10 bases between them. The CDR3 protein is CASSPRDTYEQYF. The CDR3 coding sequence is TGTGCCAGCAGCCCCCGGGACACCTACGAGCAGTACTTC.

The chain uses TRBV5-1 and TRBJ2-5, with 8 bases identical to TRBD2. The J call could be wrong; TRBJ2-7 is a better fit for the DNA end. This CDR3 has 16 residues. CDR1 is SGHRS and CDR2 is YFSETQ in the germline V gene. CDR3 DNA sequence: TGCGCCAGCAGCGCTGAACCCAACCGGGGGGGCTACGAGCAGTACTTC. Translated: CASSAEPNRGGYEQYF.

The table lists this clone with a few counts. The J gene is TRBJ2-2, the V gene TRBV28; the match to TRBD2 covers 8 bases. Germline V gene data show CDR1 as MDHEN and CDR2 as SYDVKM. The V segment lost 8 bases and the J segment 3 bases; nucleotides outside the gene matches: 11. The CDR3 sequence is 16 residues long. The CDR3: CASLTGGLADTGELFF. As DNA, the CDR3 is TGTGCCAGCCTGACCGGAGGACTAGCTGACACCGGGGAGCTGTTTTTT.

V usage is TRBV28 and J usage is TRBJ1-5; 8 nucleotides align to TRBD1. In germline, CDR1 is MDHEN, CDR2 SYDVKM. V gave up 5 bases and J gave up 3 bases; unmatched junction bases: 6. The CDR3 has 15 residues. The CDR3 loop reads CASSPGTGHNQPQHF. The DNA for the CDR3 is TGTGCCAGCAGTCCCGGGACAGGTCACAATCAGCCCCAGCATTTT.

This chain connects TRBV5-1 to TRBJ2-1, with D possibly TRBD1 on 6 matching bases. The CDR3 has 14 amino acids. Germline CDR1 is SGHRS and CDR2 is YFSETQ. V was pared by 1 base and J by 9 bases, with 14 bases between. CDR3 amino acids: CASSLPGTGTEQFF. In DNA form, the CDR3 reads TGCGCCAGCAGCTTGCCTGGAACAGGGACTGAGCAGTTCTTC.

The chain uses TRBV6-5 and TRBJ2-4, with 10 bases fitting TRBD2. Germline values: CDR1 MNHEY, CDR2 SVGAGI. After removal of 5 bases from V and 10 bases from J, the junction contained 11 bases not matched to a gene. The CDR3 totals 15 residues. The chain's CDR3 is CASSQQAGGGLIQYF. DNA of the CDR3: TGTGCCAGCAGTCAACAAGCGGGAGGGGGATTAATTCAGTACTTC.

Only one count was recorded for this clone. The V call is TRBV5-1, the J call TRBJ2-5; 10 bases agree with TRBD2. Judging by the DNA end, TRBJ2-7 fits better; the J call may be wrong. The CDR3 runs to 15 residues. Germline assignment: CDR1 SGHRS and CDR2 YFSETQ. CDR3 sequence (DNA): TGCGCCAGCAGCTTGGCCCAGCGGGGGGGCCTCGAGCAGTACTTC. Translation gives CASSLAQRGGLEQYF.

This clone was recorded a few times. The chain uses TRBV6-6 and TRBJ1-4; D call uncertain. Germline values: CDR1 MNHNY, CDR2 SVGAGI (reference sequence). This CDR3 has 13 amino acids. V lost 2 bases and J lost 7, with 8 bases in between. The CDR3 spells CASSYEGFEKLFF. CDR3 bases: TGTGCCAGCAGTTACGAGGGATTTGAAAAACTGTTTTTT.

The V call is TRBV9, the J call TRBJ2-1, with 13 bases fitting TRBD2. The length of the CDR3 is 15 residues. Trimming removed 3 bases from V and 7 bases from J; junction bases left unmatched: 4. Germline CDR1 is SGDLS and CDR2 is YYNGEE. The CDR3 loop is CASSDTSGRANEQFF. CDR3 in DNA: TGTGCCAGCAGCGATACTAGCGGGAGGGCTAATGAGCAGTTCTTC.

The chain links TRBV23-1 to TRBJ2-5; perhaps TRBD1 as D (6 bases). Being an ORF, TRBV23-1 has a function that is uncertain. This CDR3 is built from 18 residues. V was clipped by 2 bases and J by 2 bases, with 21 bases between them. The CDR3 loop is CASSQQPPKKDRQETQYF. DNA for the CDR3: TGCGCCAGCAGTCAACAGCCCCCCAAAAAGGACAGACAAGAGACCCAGTACTTC.

This clone appeared a few times. The genes are TRBV6-5 and TRBJ2-6, with 8 nucleotides matching TRBD2. V shed 4 bases and J 4 bases; nucleotides not matched to a gene: 6. In germline, CDR1 is MNHEY, CDR2 SVGAGI. The CDR3 covers 16 residues. CDR3 in amino acids: CASSSVAGSGANVLTF. In nucleotides, the CDR3 is TGTGCCAGCAGTTCCGTAGCGGGGTCCGGGGCCAACGTCCTGACTTTC.

The chain recombines TRBV27 with TRBJ2-7, with 16 positions matching TRBD2. With 6 bases clipped from V and 3 bases from J, the junction kept 5 bases outside the gene matches. Per germline, CDR1 MNHEY and CDR2 SMNVEV (reference sequence). The CDR3 extends over 16 amino acids. The CDR3 reads CASSGTSGRGGYEQYF. Written as DNA, the CDR3 is TGTGCCAGCAGCGGGACTAGCGGGAGGGGCGGCTACGAGCAGTACTTC.

The chain combines TRBV28 with TRBJ1-6; weak D call: TRBD1 (6 bases). This CDR3 region has 13 residues. Germline V lookup: CDR1 MDHEN, CDR2 SYDVKM. The V and J ends lost 6 bases and 10 bases respectively, with 13 bases between them. As DNA, the CDR3 is TGTGCCAGCAGAAGGACAGTAGGGTCACCCCTCCACTTT. It codes for CASRRTVGSPLHF.

The genes are TRBV4-2 and TRBJ2-7; 7 nucleotides agree with TRBD2. The CDR3 extends over 17 amino acids. The V segment lost 0 bases and the J segment 2 bases; nucleotides outside the gene matches: 10. The germline V gene has CDR1 LGHNA and CDR2 YNFKEQ. In nucleotides, the CDR3 is TGTGCCAGCAGCCAAGAGTGGGGCGGGAGAATGACCTACGAGCAGTACTTC. Residues: CASSQEWGGRMTYEQYF.

The V and J genes are TRBV27 and TRBJ1-5; 7 bases agree with TRBD1. CDR3 length equals 15 residues. J was trimmed by 6 bases and V by 4 bases; bases with no gene match: 9. Germline values: CDR1 MNHEY, CDR2 SMNVEV (reference sequence). CDR3 loop: CASSSDRVRLQPQHF. In DNA, the CDR3 is TGTGCCAGCAGTTCCGACAGGGTTAGGCTTCAGCCCCAGCATTTT.

V gene TRBV11-2 combines with J gene TRBJ2-3, with 9 bases matching TRBD1. Trimming took 2 bases from V and 6 from J; bases not matched to a gene: 3. The germline V gene has CDR1 SGHAT and CDR2 FQNNGV. This CDR3 contains 14 residues. The CDR3 is CASSLTGGGDTQYF. The DNA for the CDR3 is TGTGCCAGCAGCTTAACAGGGGGCGGCGATACGCAGTATTTT.

J is TRBJ2-3 and V is TRBV9; 7 bases line up with TRBD2. Germline CDR1 SGDLS, CDR2 YYNGEE. This CDR3 is 16 amino acids long. Germline trimming cut 0 bases from V and 2 bases from J; bases unmatched to any gene: 6. The DNA for the CDR3 is TGTGCCAGCAGCGTAGTGGCGACTAGCAACACAGATACGCAGTATTTT. Translating gives CASSVVATSNTDTQYF.

The rearrangement joins TRBV7-9 to TRBJ2-3; D is possibly TRBD2 (6 bases). CDR3 size: 15 residues. With 5 bases removed from V and 0 bases from J, the gap between germline ends came to 12 bases. Germline-derived CDR1 and CDR2 are SEHNR and FQNEAQ (reference sequence). CDR3 region: CASSPGLLSTDTQYF. The CDR3, as DNA: TGTGCCAGCAGCCCGGGACTCCTTAGCACAGATACGCAGTATTTT.

The rearrangement links TRBV29-1 to TRBJ2-3; D is unresolved. Germline V gives CDR1 SQVTM, CDR2 ANQGSEA. Trimming removed 7 bases from V and 6 bases from J, with 14 bases in between. The CDR3 spans 12 residues. CDR3 in amino acids: CSAGQQGDTQYF. The CDR3 bases are TGCAGCGCAGGCCAACAAGGCGATACGCAGTATTTT.